This T cell receptor beta chain was obtained from a study of breast tumors, draining lymph nodes, adjacent tissues. Study results and caveats: The data were judged consistent with most tumor T cells coming from lymph node and expanding in tumor. Tumor and nontumor repertoires were significantly more similar in luminal-like than in basal-like breast cancer. Compared with lymph nodes, tumors were less diverse; compared with nontumor tissue, more.

Samples came from axillary lymph nodes draining the breast cancer. Germline-derived CDR1 and CDR2 are MNHEY and SVGEGT. V lost 5 bases to trimming and J lost 2 bases, with 16 bases between them. The CDR3 loop spans 16 amino acids. A single record per CDR3 protein comes from TCRdb applying MiXCR to the multiplex PCR reads. Of approximately 170,000 distinct CDR3 sequences listed, roughly a third are singletons. Notes on this clonotype: The antigen is unknown.

This TCR came from a female donor with breast cancer. Some clones in this sample may be carry-over from other donors' samples. Sequences were obtained from axillary lymph node tissue. This chain joins TRBV6-2 or TRBV6-3 and TRBJ2-1; D call uncertain. As DNA, the CDR3 is TGTGCCAGCAGTCCTTATATGACTGTGCCCTACAATGAGCAGTTCTTC. Amino acids: CASSPYMTVPYNEQFF.